This TCR beta chain was documented in a study of graft-versus-host responses after intestinal transplantation. Study-level information: Induction using anti-thymocyte globulin, followed by tacrolimus and steroids for two to four years, was given to all recipients.

After removal of 4 bases from V and 3 bases from J, the junction contained 6 bases not matched to a gene. This CDR3 contains 16 residues. The germline V gene has CDR1 LGHNA and CDR2 YNFKEQ. This clone was picked up one time. Its antigen is unknown. Sequencing used immunoSEQ multiplex PCR; TCRdb keeps in-frame clones, though not all of them. The sample holds around 37,000 clones; less than 90% are singletons and the top ten take 3.5%. Study-wide findings and caveats: GvH clones appeared in recipient marrow, some first in ileum or blood.

The source material was PBMCs, sampled 1,000 to 1,300 days after transplant. The V and J genes are TRBV4-2 and TRBJ2-3; 11 nucleotides agree with TRBD2. The receptor's source is a human patient who received an intestinal transplant, so some T cells may come from the graft donor. The CDR3 region is CASSRRSGGGTDTQYF. The CDR3 coding sequence is TGTGCCAGCAGCCGCCGTAGCGGGGGGGGGACAGATACGCAGTATTTT.